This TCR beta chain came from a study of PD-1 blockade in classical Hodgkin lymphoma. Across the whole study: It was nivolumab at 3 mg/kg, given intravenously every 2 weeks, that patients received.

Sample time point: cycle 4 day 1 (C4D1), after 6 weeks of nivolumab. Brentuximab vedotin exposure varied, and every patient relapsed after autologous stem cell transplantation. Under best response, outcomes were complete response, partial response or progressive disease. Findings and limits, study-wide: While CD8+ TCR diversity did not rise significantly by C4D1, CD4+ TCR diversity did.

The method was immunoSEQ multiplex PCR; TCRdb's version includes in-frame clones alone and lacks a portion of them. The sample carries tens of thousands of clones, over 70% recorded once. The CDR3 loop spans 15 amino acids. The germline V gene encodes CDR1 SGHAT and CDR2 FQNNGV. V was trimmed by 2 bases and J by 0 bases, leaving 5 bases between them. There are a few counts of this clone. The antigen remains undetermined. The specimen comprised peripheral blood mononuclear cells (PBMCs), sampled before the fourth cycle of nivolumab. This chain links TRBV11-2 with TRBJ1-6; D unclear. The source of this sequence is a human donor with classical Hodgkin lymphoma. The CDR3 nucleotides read TGTGCCAGCAGCTTAACTCGCTCCTATAATTCACCCCTCCACTTT. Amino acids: CASSLTRSYNSPLHF.